This T cell receptor (beta chain) originates from a study of blood T cell repertoires in COVID-19. Study-wide context: The United States, Italy and Spain were the sources of the acute and convalescent COVID-19 samples. From T cells, B-cell-depleted T cells, or PBMCs came the material, which was cDNA or gDNA.

This study enrolled people aged roughly 18 to 89 from 24 US geographic areas. V gave up 2 bases and J gave up 4 bases, with 9 bases separating them. The V gene's germline CDR1 is KGHSH and CDR2 LQKENI. The CDR3 covers 13 residues. The sample holds a few counts of this clone. Distinct nucleotide sequences in the sample also encode this CDR3. Per the original data handling: Amplification of reference gene primers provided the estimated nucleated cell counts. Profiling relied on immunoSEQ multiplex PCR, and the TCRdb table lists in-frame clones only, not all of them. V and J calls plus clone size are reproduced from that table; the DNA served to infer D and trimming. This table has 380,000 or so clones, approximately 86% appearing once.

The sequence derives from a woman between 35 and 50 years old with acute COVID-19. V and J are TRBV18 and TRBJ2-7; weak D call: TRBD2 (5 bases). Specimen: PBMCs or T cells enriched from blood (not recorded which). The chain's CDR3 is CASSPGSGYEQYF. CDR3 DNA: TGTGCCAGCTCACCAGGGTCGGGGTACGAGCAGTACTTC.